Each of the 9 T cell receptor beta chains below was sequenced from the same sample in a study of blood T cell repertoires in COVID-19. Sequenced by immunoSEQ multiplex PCR; TCRdb stores in-frame clones only, minus some. The table has fewer than 150,000 clones, approximately 86% seen once. The sample taken for sequencing was peripheral blood. The receptors were sampled from a human donor in a cohort sampled during active COVID-19.

This rearrangement joins TRBV6-4 to TRBJ2-1, with 11 bases aligning to TRBD2. The CDR3 is 17 residues long. V gave up 0 bases and J gave up 6 bases; unmatched junction bases: 7. Looked up from germline, CDR1 is MRHNA and CDR2 is SNTAGT. The CDR3 protein is CASSDSPLAGGANEQFF. In DNA, the CDR3 is TGTGCCAGCAGTGACTCTCCCCTAGCGGGAGGAGCCAATGAGCAGTTCTTC.

The V and J genes are TRBV18 and TRBJ2-5; 7 bases are a match to TRBD2. Germline CDR1 is KGHSH and CDR2 is LQKENI. The CDR3 loop spans 14 amino acids. The V and J ends lost 1 base and 7 bases, in that order; junction bases with no gene match: 6. In DNA form, the CDR3 reads TGTGCCAGCTCACCACTAGGACTAGATGGGACCCAGTACTTC. It codes for CASSPLGLDGTQYF.

This chain uses TRBV19 with TRBJ2-3; the match to TRBD2 covers 7 bases. The CDR3 loop spans 14 amino acids. In germline, CDR1 is LNHDA, CDR2 SQIVND (reference sequence). Trimming took 4 bases from V and 1 from J; bases not matched to a gene: 2. The CDR3 region is CASSSTSGTDTQYF. CDR3 in DNA: TGTGCCAGTAGTAGTACTAGCGGCACAGATACGCAGTATTTT.

The chain is built from TRBV5-4 and TRBJ1-1; 7 bases agree with TRBD1. J lost 0 bases, V lost 5 bases, and 7 bases had no gene match. The CDR3 loop spans 15 amino acids. CDR1 and CDR2 from the germline V gene are SGHNT and YYREEE (reference sequence). In nucleotides, the CDR3 is TGTGCCAGCAGTACCTCGACAGGGATGAACACTGAAGCTTTCTTT. It is translated as CASSTSTGMNTEAFF.

The chain is built from TRBV5-1 and TRBJ1-3, with no clear D. Trimming shortened V by 0 bases and J by 1 base, and 8 bases separated the two germline ends. The CDR3 contains 15 residues. Germline assignment: CDR1 SGHRS and CDR2 YFSETQ. CDR3 DNA sequence: TGCGCCAGCAGCTTGGCCGGGATATCTGGAAACACCATATATTTT. Translating it yields CASSLAGISGNTIYF.

In its sample, this clone was seen once. V is TRBV6-5 and J is TRBJ2-5; D call uncertain. V was cut by 6 bases and J by 1 base, with 9 bases left in between. The germline V gene encodes CDR1 MNHEY and CDR2 SVGAGI. The CDR3 runs to 13 residues. The CDR3, as DNA: TGTGCCAGCAGCCCCAACATCCAAGAGACCCAGTACTTC. Protein sequence: CASSPNIQETQYF.

The chain employs TRBV19 and TRBJ2-1; 11 bases map to TRBD2. V shed 5 bases and J 4 bases; nucleotides not matched to a gene: 7. Germline CDR1 and CDR2: LNHDA and SQIVND (reference sequence). This CDR3 region has 16 residues. Written as DNA, the CDR3 is TGTGCCAGTAGTCCGCAAACTAGCGGGGGTTACAATGAGCAGTTCTTC. Encoded protein: CASSPQTSGGYNEQFF.

The CDR3 is CASSCDIDTDTQYF. In nucleotides, the CDR3 is TGTGCCAGCAGTTGCGACATCGACACAGATACGCAGTATTTT. The chain employs TRBV6-5 and TRBJ2-3; D uncertain. Trimming cost V 4 bases and J 2 bases, with 10 bases left between them. The CDR3 consists of 14 residues. Germline loops: CDR1 MNHEY, CDR2 SVGAGI.

The chain joins TRBV28 to TRBJ1-2; tentative D call: TRBD1 (5 bases). From germline, CDR1 is MDHEN and CDR2 SYDVKM. This CDR3 is built from 13 residues. The V gene lost 10 bases and the J gene lost 3 bases, with 15 bases spanning the gap. The chain's CDR3 is CATPGDRHYGYTF. The CDR3 DNA sequence: TGTGCCACCCCGGGAGACAGACACTATGGCTACACCTTC.